Listed here are 27 T cell receptor beta chains from one sample, sequenced in a study of shared clonotypes between healthy human individuals. Profiled with immunoSEQ multiplex PCR; TCRdb holds only in-frame clones, not every one. The sample carries roughly 590,000 clones, roughly 95% recorded once. CD45RO-negative CD8 cells positively selected for CCR7 made up the naive population, which excluded terminally differentiated effector memory CD45RA+ cells. Sequenced material: naive CD8+ T cells sorted from blood. Receptors originate from a woman in her twenties or thirties in good health.

V and J are TRBV28 and TRBJ2-1; 9 bases match TRBD1. V shed 3 bases, J shed 5 bases, and the junction held 2 bases outside the gene matches. CDR3 length equals 14 residues. Looked up from germline, CDR1 is MDHEN and CDR2 is SYDVKM. The CDR3 is CASSFNRGHNEQFF. Written as DNA, the CDR3 is TGTGCCAGCAGTTTTAACAGGGGGCACAATGAGCAGTTCTTC. Full variable domain (missing parts from reference TRBV28 and TRBJ2-1): DVKVTQSSRYLVKRTGEKVFLECVQDMDHENMFWYRQDPGLGLRLIYFSYDVKMKEKGDIPEGYSVSREKKERFSLILESASTNQTSMYLCASSFNRGHNEQFFGPGTRLTVL.

On this clone itself: The junction differs from germline at one of its ends, possibly a read error. J is TRBJ2-4 and V is TRBV28, with D unclear. The germline CDR1 and CDR2 sequences are MDHEN and SYDVKM. The CDR3 covers 13 residues. The CDR3 protein is CSHSTMAKNIQYF. The CDR3 DNA is TGCTCACACAGCACAATGGCCAAAAACATTCAGTACTTC.

The chain joins TRBV27 to TRBJ1-5; TRBD1 agrees at 11 bases. After removal of 5 bases from V and 4 bases from J, the junction contained 7 bases not matched to a gene. The CDR3 runs to 16 residues. The V gene's germline CDR1 is MNHEY and CDR2 SMNVEV (reference sequence). The CDR3 loop reads CASSPTGTGGNQPQHF. The CDR3 coding sequence is TGTGCCAGCAGTCCGACCGGGACAGGGGGAAATCAGCCCCAGCATTTT.

This clone has just one count. The V gene is TRBV11-2, the J gene TRBJ1-1; unclear D gene. V lost 4 bases to trimming and J lost 1 base, with 10 bases between them. The length of the CDR3 is 14 residues. The germline CDR1 and CDR2 sequences are SGHAT and FQNNGV. The CDR3 DNA reads TGTGCCAGCAGCTCCGGCGGCAGGAACACTGAAGCTTTCTTT. This gives the protein CASSSGGRNTEAFF.

V gene TRBV6-5 combines with J gene TRBJ2-3, with 13 bases identical to TRBD2. After removal of 2 bases from V and 4 bases from J, the junction contained 3 bases not matched to a gene. This CDR3 contains 16 residues. CDR1 MNHEY and CDR2 SVGAGI come from the germline V gene. This chain's CDR3 is CASSYGTSGMADTQYF. The CDR3 DNA reads as TGTGCCAGCAGTTACGGGACTAGCGGGATGGCAGATACGCAGTATTTT.

The chain links TRBV27 to TRBJ1-4; maybe TRBD1 (6 bases). The V and J ends lost 1 base and 7 bases respectively, with 13 bases between them. Germline V lookup: CDR1 MNHEY, CDR2 SMNVEV (reference sequence). The CDR3 runs 15 residues. The CDR3: CASSLLAGDAEKLFF. CDR3 bases: TGTGCCAGCAGTTTATTGGCAGGGGACGCTGAAAAACTGTTTTTT.

V is TRBV29-1 and J is TRBJ2-1, with TRBD2 matching 15 bases. CDR1 is SQVTM, CDR2 ANQGSEA, per germline. V was clipped by 1 base and J by 0 bases; unmatched bases: 4. This CDR3 is 18 amino acids long. In nucleotides, the CDR3 is TGCAGCGTTGAAGGGGGACTAGCGGGAGGAGTCTCCTACAATGAGCAGTTCTTC. Protein sequence: CSVEGGLAGGVSYNEQFF.

This chain connects TRBV4-1 to TRBJ1-3, with TRBD1 as a possible D gene (5 bases). The ends were cut back, 0 bases at V and 4 bases at J, with 13 bases in the middle. The CDR3 sequence is 16 residues long. CDR1 and CDR2 (germline): MGHRA, YSYEKL. The CDR3 coding sequence is TGCGCCAGCAGCCAAGATGGGGCAGGGAACGGAAACACCATATATTTT. It translates to CASSQDGAGNGNTIYF.

Remarks on this clone: Other DNA sequences in this specimen translate into the identical CDR3. The gene calls are TRBV11-2 and TRBJ2-6; D unclear. V shed 1 base and J shed 3 bases, with 1 base lying between them. CDR1 is SGHAT, CDR2 FQNNGV, per germline. This CDR3 spans 13 amino acids. The CDR3 sequence: CASSLGGANVLTF. CDR3 bases: TGTGCCAGCAGCTTAGGTGGGGCCAACGTCCTGACTTTC.

This clone is a singleton in its sample. The chain joins TRBV11-1 to TRBJ1-2, with 8 bases that match TRBD1. Trimming at V came to 5 bases and at J to 8 bases, leaving 7 bases not matched to a gene. There are 13 residues in the CDR3. CDR1 and CDR2 (germline): SGHAT, FQDESV (reference sequence). The CDR3 nucleotides read TGTGCCAGCAGCGAATTCGGACAGGGAGGCTACACCTTC. Amino acid sequence: CASSEFGQGGYTF.

The chain joins TRBV9 to TRBJ2-3; D unclear. Germline V gene lookup returns CDR1 SGDLS and CDR2 YYNGEE. This CDR3 spans 13 amino acids. V was shortened by 3 bases and J by 0 bases, with 5 bases between the two germline ends. The CDR3, as DNA: TGTGCCAGCAGCGCACGTAGCACAGATACGCAGTATTTT. Translated, it gives CASSARSTDTQYF.

This sequence joins TRBV18 and TRBJ2-1; D not certain. CDR1 and CDR2 (germline): KGHSH, LQKENI. The CDR3 spans 12 residues. Trimming cost V 3 bases and J 10 bases, with 10 bases left between them. CDR3 DNA: TGTGCCAGCTCACCGGTCGGCAGCGAGCAGTTCTTC. Its protein product is CASSPVGSEQFF.

This clone was seen a single time. The chain carries TRBV6-1 and TRBJ2-2; perhaps TRBD2 as D (5 bases). Germline CDR1 and CDR2: MNHNS and SASEGT. This CDR3 spans 16 amino acids. The germline V and J ends were trimmed by 3 bases and 6 bases, with 17 bases remaining between them. The CDR3 region is CASSDVVGGVAGELFF. The CDR3 DNA reads as TGTGCCAGCAGTGACGTGGTAGGAGGAGTAGCCGGGGAGCTGTTTTTT.

The gene calls are TRBV27 and TRBJ2-7; TRBD1 aligns across 8 bases. Germline lookup yields CDR1 MNHEY and CDR2 SMNVEV (reference sequence). V trimming: 6 bases; J trimming: 2 bases; junction bases outside the gene matches: 9. CDR3 size: 15 residues. This CDR3 reads CASSFSGGAPYEQYF. The DNA for the CDR3 is TGTGCCAGCAGCTTTTCAGGGGGCGCCCCCTACGAGCAGTACTTC.

The chain couples TRBV7-6 to TRBJ2-1, with TRBD1 as a possible D gene (5 bases). Germline V gene lookup returns CDR1 SGHVS and CDR2 FNYEAQ. This CDR3 spans 11 amino acids. Trimming took off 3 bases at V and 9 bases at J, with 6 bases between the two ends. The CDR3 spells CASSFGAEQFF. As DNA, the CDR3 is TGTGCCAGCAGCTTTGGGGCTGAGCAGTTCTTC.

The chain joins TRBV19 to TRBJ2-1; 9 nucleotides line up with TRBD2. The CDR3 runs to 14 residues. V dropped 5 bases and J dropped 7; count of bases not matched to a gene: 6. Germline CDR1 is LNHDA and CDR2 is SQIVND (reference sequence). The CDR3 nucleotides read TGTGCCAGTAGTGAGGGGACTAGCTGGAATGAGCAGTTCTTC. It translates to CASSEGTSWNEQFF.

The chain is built from TRBV11-2 and TRBJ2-1; a possible D gene is TRBD2 (5 bases). V shed 5 bases and J shed 6 bases, with 17 bases lying between them. CDR1 is SGHAT, CDR2 FQNNGV, per germline. The CDR3 has 15 amino acids. CDR3 nucleotide sequence: TGTGCCAGCAGCGGCTGGGTCCTGCTAGCCAATGAGCAGTTCTTC. This sequence encodes CASSGWVLLANEQFF.

The CDR3 DNA reads as TGCAGCGTTGATTCTTCCCCTCCGAACACTGAAGCTTTCTTT. It translates to CSVDSSPPNTEAFF. The chain combines TRBV29-1 with TRBJ1-1, with D hard to call. Trimming cost V 3 bases and J 1 base, with 12 bases left between them. Germline CDR1 and CDR2: SQVTM and ANQGSEA. The CDR3 sequence is 14 residues long.

The CDR3 region is CASSLSGQGSLDEQFF. CDR3 nucleotide sequence: TGTGCCAGCAGCTTATCGGGACAGGGGAGCCTGGATGAGCAGTTCTTC. J is TRBJ2-1 and V is TRBV7-2; TRBD1 matches at 10 bases. J lost 8 bases, V lost 2 bases, and 9 bases had no gene match. The germline V gene encodes CDR1 SGHTA and CDR2 FQGNSA. The CDR3 has 16 amino acids.

This chain connects TRBV7-2 to TRBJ2-5; possible D gene TRBD1, 6 bases. Deletions cut 2 bases from V and 5 bases from J, with 15 bases between. Looked up from germline, CDR1 is SGHTA and CDR2 is FQGNSA. The CDR3 extends over 15 amino acids. CDR3 loop: CASSLKTGLGETQYF. The DNA for the CDR3 is TGTGCCAGCAGCTTAAAGACAGGCCTCGGGGAGACCCAGTACTTC.

The V gene is TRBV9, the J gene TRBJ2-5; D may be TRBD1 (5 bases). With the DNA end fitting TRBJ2-7 better, the J assignment may be wrong. This CDR3 contains 16 residues. Germline CDR1 reads SGDLS; CDR2 reads YYNGEE. DNA of the CDR3: TGTGCCAGCAGCGGCGGCGACAGAGGTGACTCCTACGAGCAGTACTTC. Its protein product is CASSGGDRGDSYEQYF.

The rearrangement links TRBV19 to TRBJ1-1; D uncertain. V was shortened by 0 bases and J by 0 bases, with 5 bases between the two germline ends. Germline CDR1 LNHDA, CDR2 SQIVND (reference sequence). The CDR3 runs to 14 residues. CDR3 bases: TGTGCCAGTAGTATAGAGTTCCTGAACACTGAAGCTTTCTTT. As protein: CASSIEFLNTEAFF.

The chain links TRBV4-1 to TRBJ1-5; D gene uncertain. Trimming cost V 1 base and J 0 bases, with 7 bases left between them. Per the germline V gene, CDR1 is MGHRA and CDR2 is YSYEKL. The CDR3 runs to 15 residues. CDR3 nucleotide sequence: TGCGCCAGCAGCCAAGGTCTGAGTAGCAATCAGCCCCAGCATTTT. Translating gives CASSQGLSSNQPQHF.

V is TRBV5-1 and J is TRBJ2-7, with 8 bases identical to TRBD2. The CDR3 length is 14 residues. CDR1 is SGHRS, CDR2 YFSETQ, per germline. J was trimmed by 5 bases and V by 2 bases; bases with no gene match: 6. The CDR3 loop is CASSLAGEPNEQYF. For the CDR3, the DNA is TGCGCCAGCAGCTTAGCGGGAGAACCCAACGAGCAGTACTTC.

J is TRBJ1-3 and V is TRBV4-1, with D possibly being TRBD1 (5 bases). The germline V gene encodes CDR1 MGHRA and CDR2 YSYEKL. Trimming shortened V by 3 bases and J by 3 bases, and 15 bases separated the two germline ends. The CDR3 has 16 amino acids. CDR3: CASSQLRGGDGNTIYF. The DNA of the CDR3 is TGCGCCAGCAGCCAGCTCCGGGGGGGGGATGGAAACACCATATATTTT.

J is TRBJ2-7 and V is TRBV14, with 9 bases aligning to TRBD2. The germline V gene encodes CDR1 SGHDN and CDR2 FVKESK. This CDR3 is 16 amino acids long. V was clipped by 1 base and J by 5 bases; unmatched bases: 9. In DNA form, the CDR3 reads TGTGCCAGCAGCCAAGTGGGACTAGCAAAGGATGACGAGCAGTACTTC. Translated, it gives CASSQVGLAKDDEQYF.

CDR3 in amino acids: CASSPPRYNEQFF. The CDR3 region has the DNA TGTGCCAGCAGCCCTCCCCGCTACAATGAGCAGTTCTTC. The rearrangement joins TRBV7-8 to TRBJ2-1; no definite D call. The CDR3 sequence is 13 residues long. Germline CDR1 SGHVS, CDR2 FQNEAQ. V was trimmed by 5 bases and J by 3 bases, leaving 8 bases between them. Complete variable domain (other parts from reference TRBV7-8 and TRBJ2-1): GAGVSQSPRYKVAKRGQDVALRCDPISGHVSLFWYQQALGQGPEFLTYFQNEAQLDKSGLPSDRFFAERPEGSVSTLKIQRTQQEDSAVYLCASSPPRYNEQFFGPGTRLTVL.